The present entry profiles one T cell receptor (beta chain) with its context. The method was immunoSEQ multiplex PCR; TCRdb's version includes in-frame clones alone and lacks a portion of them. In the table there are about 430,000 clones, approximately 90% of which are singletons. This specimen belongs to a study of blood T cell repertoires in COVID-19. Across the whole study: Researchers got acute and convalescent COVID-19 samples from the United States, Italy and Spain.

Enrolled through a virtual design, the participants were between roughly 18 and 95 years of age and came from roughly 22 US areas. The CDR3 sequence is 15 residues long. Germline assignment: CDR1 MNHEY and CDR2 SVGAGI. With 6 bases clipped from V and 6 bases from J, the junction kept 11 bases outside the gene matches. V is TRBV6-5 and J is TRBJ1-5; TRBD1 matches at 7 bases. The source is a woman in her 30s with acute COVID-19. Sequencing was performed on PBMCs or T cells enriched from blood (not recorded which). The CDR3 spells CASSSDRAAGQPQHF. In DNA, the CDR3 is TGTGCCAGCAGCTCCGACAGGGCGGCAGGTCAGCCCCAGCATTTT.